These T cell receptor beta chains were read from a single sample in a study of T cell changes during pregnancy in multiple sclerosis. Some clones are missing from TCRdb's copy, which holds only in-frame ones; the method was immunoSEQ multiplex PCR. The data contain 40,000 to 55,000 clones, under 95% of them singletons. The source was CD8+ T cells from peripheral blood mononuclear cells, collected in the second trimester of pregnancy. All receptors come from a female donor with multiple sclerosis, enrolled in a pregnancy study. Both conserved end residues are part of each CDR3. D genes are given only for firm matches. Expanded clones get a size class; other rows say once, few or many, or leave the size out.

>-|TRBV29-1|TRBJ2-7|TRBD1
TGCAGCGCTAGACAGGGCTCTTACTACGAGCAGTACTTC
CSARQGSYYEQYF
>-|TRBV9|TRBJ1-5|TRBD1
TGTGCCAGCAACCCGGGACAGGGTGATCAGCCCCAGCATTTT
CASNPGQGDQPQHF
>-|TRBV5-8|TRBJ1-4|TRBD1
TGTGCCAGCAGCTTGGGACAGGGTAGTGAAAAACTGTTTTTT
CASSLGQGSEKLFF
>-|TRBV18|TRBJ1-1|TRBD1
TGTGCCAGCTCAACGACAGGGCCCTACCTGAACACTGAAGCTTTCTTT
CASSTTGPYLNTEAFF
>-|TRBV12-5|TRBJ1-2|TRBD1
TGTGCTAGTGGTTTGGACCCGGGACAGCCTTCCTATGGCTACACCTTC
CASGLDPGQPSYGYTF
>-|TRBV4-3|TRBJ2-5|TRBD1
TGCGCCAGCAGCCAAGATTATACAGGGGGCGCAGAGACCCAGTACTTC
CASSQDYTGGAETQYF
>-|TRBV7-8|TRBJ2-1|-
TGTGCCAGCAGCTTAGGGCAGGGCGTTTACAATGAGCAGTTCTTC
CASSLGQGVYNEQFF
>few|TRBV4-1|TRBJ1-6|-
TGCGCCAGCAGCCAAGGAACTAGACCCCTCCACTTT
CASSQGTRPLHF
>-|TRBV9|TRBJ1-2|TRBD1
TGTGCCAGCAGCGGGACAGGGCTTTCTAACTATGGCTACACCTTC
CASSGTGLSNYGYTF
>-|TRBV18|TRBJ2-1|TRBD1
TGTGCCAGCTCACCCCGGGACAGGGGCCTCAATGAGCAGTTCTTC
CASSPRDRGLNEQFF
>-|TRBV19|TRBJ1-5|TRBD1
TGTGCCAGTACCGAATTCAGGGGGTCCCTACAGCCCCAGCATTTT
CASTEFRGSLQPQHF
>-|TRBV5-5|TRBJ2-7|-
TGTGCCAGCAGCTTGGTGGCAGGATCAAACGAGCAGTACTTC
CASSLVAGSNEQYF
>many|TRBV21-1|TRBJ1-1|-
TGTGCCAGCAGCAAAACAGGGAATTCCCTATTCATGAACACTGAAGCTTTCTTT
CASSKTGNSLFMNTEAFF
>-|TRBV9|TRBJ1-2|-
TGTGCCAGCAGCCCGGGGACTTTTAACTATGGCTACACCTTC
CASSPGTFNYGYTF
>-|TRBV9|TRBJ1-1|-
TGTGCCAGCAGCGCACCTACAGGGAACACTGAAGCTTTCTTT
CASSAPTGNTEAFF
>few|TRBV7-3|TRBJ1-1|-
TGTGCCAGCAGCGCCTACGGGGGGATGAACACTGAAGCTTTCTTT
CASSAYGGMNTEAFF
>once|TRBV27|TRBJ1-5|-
TGTGCCAGCAGTTTGTACCCCCCCGGGGGGGGTAATCAGCCCCAGCATTTT
CASSLYPPGGGNQPQHF
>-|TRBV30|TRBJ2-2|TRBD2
TGTGCCTGGACGGGACTACGCGGGGAGCTGTTTTTT
CAWTGLRGELFF
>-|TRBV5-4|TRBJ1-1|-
TGTGCCAGCAGCTTGGAGGGGATCACTGAAGCTTTCTTT
CASSLEGITEAFF
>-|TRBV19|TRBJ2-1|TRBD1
TGTGCCAGTAGGAAAGGACAGGGGGATCTCAATGAGCAGTTCTTC
CASRKGQGDLNEQFF
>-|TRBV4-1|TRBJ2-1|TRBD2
TGCGCCAGCAGCCGCCCAGCGGGGGGGCGGGATGAGCAGTTCTTC
CASSRPAGGRDEQFF
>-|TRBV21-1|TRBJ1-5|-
TGTGCCAGCAGCAAAGCTGTTTGGCTCCTCCATCAGCCCCAGCATTTT
CASSKAVWLLHQPQHF
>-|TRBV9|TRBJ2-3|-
TGTGCCAGCAGCGCGCCTCTACGGGGCACAGATACGCAGTATTTT
CASSAPLRGTDTQYF
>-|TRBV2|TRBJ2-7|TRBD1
TGTGCCAGCAGTAATCCAAACAGGGGAGTCTACGAGCAGTACTTC
CASSNPNRGVYEQYF
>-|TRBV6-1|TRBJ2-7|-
TGTGCCAGCAGTGAATACGGGAACTCCTACGAGCAGTACTTC
CASSEYGNSYEQYF
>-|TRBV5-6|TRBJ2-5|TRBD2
TGTGCCAGCAGCTTGTTAACTAGCGGGAATCAAGAGACCCAGTACTTC
CASSLLTSGNQETQYF
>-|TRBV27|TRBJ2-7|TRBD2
TGTGCCAGCAGTTCCTTTTGGACTAGCGGGGGCCCTAACTACGAGCAGTACTTC
CASSSFWTSGGPNYEQYF
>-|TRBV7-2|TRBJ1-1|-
TGTGCCAGCAGACAACCTGGACAGTCTGACACTGAAGCTTTCTTT
CASRQPGQSDTEAFF
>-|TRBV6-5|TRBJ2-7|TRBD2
TGTGCCAGCAGAACCACTAGCGCCTACGAGCAGTACTTC
CASRTTSAYEQYF
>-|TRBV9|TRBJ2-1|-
TGTGCCAGCAGCGTCGGGGACAATGAGCAGTTCTTC
CASSVGDNEQFF
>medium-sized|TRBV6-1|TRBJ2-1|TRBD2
TGTGCCAGCAGTGAAGCACCTAGCGGGGGGGCCTACAATGAGCAGTTCTTC
CASSEAPSGGAYNEQFF
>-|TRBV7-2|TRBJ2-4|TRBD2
TGTGCCAGCAGCTTAGCGGCGGGGGGGCCCGGAAACATTCAGTACTTC
CASSLAAGGPGNIQYF
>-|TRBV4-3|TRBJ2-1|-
TGCGCCAGCAGCCAAGATCGGCACGGGGTCGATGAGCAGTTCTTC
CASSQDRHGVDEQFF
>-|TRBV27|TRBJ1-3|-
TGTGCCAGCAGTTTTTCGCAGGGACTAGGAAACACCATATATTTT
CASSFSQGLGNTIYF
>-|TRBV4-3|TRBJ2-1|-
TGCGCCAGCAGCCAAGCAGGGGCCTCCGTCAATGAGCAGTTCTTC
CASSQAGASVNEQFF
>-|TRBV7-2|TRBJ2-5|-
TGTGCCAGCAGCTTAATTCCGGGGTCTATAGGAGAGACCCAGTACTTC
CASSLIPGSIGETQYF
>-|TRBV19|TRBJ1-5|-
TGTGCCAGTATGAGTTATAGCAATCAGCCCCAGCATTTT
CASMSYSNQPQHF
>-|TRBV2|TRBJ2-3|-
TGTGCCAGCAGTGGTAGCGAAGATACGCAGTATTTT
CASSGSEDTQYF
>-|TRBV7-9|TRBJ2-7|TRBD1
TGTGCCAGCAGCCGGGACAGGGACCTTTACGAGCAGTACTTC
CASSRDRDLYEQYF
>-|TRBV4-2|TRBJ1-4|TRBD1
TGTGCCAGCAGCCAATTACCGGGACAGGGATCTAACATTGAGAAACTGTTTTTT
CASSQLPGQGSNIEKLFF
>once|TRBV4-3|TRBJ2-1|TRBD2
TGCGCCAGCAGCCAAGGTCGACTAGCGGGGTTGAGTGAGCAGTTCTTC
CASSQGRLAGLSEQFF
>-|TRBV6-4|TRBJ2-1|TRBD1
TGTGCCAGCAGTGCTGCCGGGACAGAGTACAATGAGCAGTTCTTC
CASSAAGTEYNEQFF
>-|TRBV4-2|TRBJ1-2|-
TGTGCCAGCAGCCAGACCACGACAGGTGGCTACACCTTC
CASSQTTTGGYTF
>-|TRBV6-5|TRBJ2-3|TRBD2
TGTGCCAGCAGTAGCGGGGGGGCCACAGATACGCAGTATTTT
CASSSGGATDTQYF
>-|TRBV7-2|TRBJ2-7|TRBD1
TGTGCCAGCAGCTTAGAACCGGGACAGCCAGGGTACGAGCAGTACTTC
CASSLEPGQPGYEQYF
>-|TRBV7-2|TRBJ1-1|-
TGTGCCAGCAGCCTAGGGGGGGATGCAGCTTTCTTT
CASSLGGDAAFF
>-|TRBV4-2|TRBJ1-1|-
TGTGCCAGCAGCCAAACTTCGCATGAAGCTTTCTTT
CASSQTSHEAFF
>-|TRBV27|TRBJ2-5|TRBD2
TGTGCCAGCAGGGGACTAGCGGGGGACGAGACCCAGTACTTC
CASRGLAGDETQYF
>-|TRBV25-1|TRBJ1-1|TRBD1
TGTGCCAGCAGTACAGGGGTTATGAACACTGAAGCTTTCTTT
CASSTGVMNTEAFF
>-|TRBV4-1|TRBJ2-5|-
TGCGCCAGCAGCCAAGGATTAGCTGGGGAGACCCAGTACTTC
CASSQGLAGETQYF
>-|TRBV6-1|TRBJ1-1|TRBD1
TGTGCCAGCACCGCGGCAGGGGGCGGCACTGAAGCTTTCTTT
CASTAAGGGTEAFF
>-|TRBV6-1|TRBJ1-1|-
TGTGCCAGCAGTGCAGGGGCAAACACTGAAGCTTTCTTT
CASSAGANTEAFF
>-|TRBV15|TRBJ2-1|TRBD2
TGTGCCACCAGTCTCGGGACTAGCGGCTACAATGAGCAGTTCTTC
CATSLGTSGYNEQFF
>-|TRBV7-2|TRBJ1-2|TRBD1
TGTGCCAGCAGCCCAACCCTACAGGGGGGAGCTAACTATGGCTACACCTTC
CASSPTLQGGANYGYTF
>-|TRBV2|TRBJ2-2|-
TGTGCCAGCAGCGACGAACTTGGACAGCCGAACACCGGGGAGCTGTTTTTT
CASSDELGQPNTGELFF